This TCR beta chain was observed in a study of technical replicates of blood from a handful of donors. CDR3 length: 16 residues. With 1 base removed from V and 4 bases from J, the gap between germline ends came to 17 bases. The V gene's germline CDR1 is SGHVS and CDR2 FNYEAQ. Sequencing used immunoSEQ multiplex PCR; TCRdb keeps in-frame clones, though not all of them. The sample lists about 80,000 clones; roughly 94% were seen once. The receptor was derived from a human donor in good health. The chain combines TRBV7-6 with TRBJ2-7; perhaps TRBD2 as D (6 bases). Sequencing was carried out using T cells isolated from PBMCs. This CDR3 reads CASSLVPPRDLYEQYF. The CDR3 nucleotides read TGTGCCAGCAGCTTAGTTCCCCCGCGGGACCTATACGAGCAGTACTTC.